A selection of T cell receptor beta chains follows, all from one sample in a study of cytomegalovirus exposure and HLA in healthy donors. Here immunoSEQ multiplex PCR was the method, and the copy in TCRdb shows in-frame clones only, minus some. There are 95,000 to 100,000 clones in the sample; roughly three quarters occur only once, and roughly 7.7% lies in the top ten. The source material was PBMCs. These receptors were collected from a female donor in good health and CMV-seronegative. Both conserved end residues are part of each CDR3. A D gene is named only where the DNA matches it firmly. Some rows have no size entry. The others give once, few or many, or a class for an expanded clone.

V: TRBV21-1; size: NA; D: NA; J: TRBJ1-1; CDR3: CASSKGLGGTNTEAFF; DNA: TGTGCCAGCAGCAAAGGGCTTGGGGGGACGAACACTGAAGCTTTCTTT
V: TRBV7-8; size: NA; D: TRBD2; J: TRBJ2-4; CDR3: CASRPGGGAGNIQYF; DNA: TGTGCCAGCAGACCGGGGGGGGGAGCTGGAAACATTCAGTACTTC
V: TRBV28; size: NA; D: NA; J: TRBJ2-3; CDR3: CASSFGGPSTDTQYF; DNA: TGTGCCAGCAGTTTTGGGGGCCCTAGCACAGATACGCAGTATTTT
V: TRBV30; size: few; D: NA; J: TRBJ1-4; CDR3: CAWRSGWAGAEKLFF; DNA: TGTGCCTGGAGGAGTGGCTGGGCAGGGGCCGAAAAACTGTTTTTT
V: TRBV10-2; size: NA; D: NA; J: TRBJ2-5; CDR3: CASSEFGGRETQYF; DNA: TGCGCCAGCAGTGAGTTCGGAGGCAGGGAGACCCAGTACTTC
V: TRBV6-1; size: NA; D: NA; J: TRBJ2-1; CDR3: CASSAQGGIPPYQQFF; DNA: TGTGCCAGCAGTGCACAGGGCGGTATCCCCCCTTATCAGCAGTTCTTC
V: TRBV6-1; size: NA; D: TRBD1; J: TRBJ1-2; CDR3: CASSPGTGHNYGYTF; DNA: TGTGCCAGCAGTCCCGGGACAGGCCATAACTATGGCTACACCTTC
V: TRBV11-2; size: NA; D: NA; J: TRBJ2-3; CDR3: CASSLDSPTDTQYF; DNA: TGTGCCAGCAGCTTAGACAGTCCCACAGATACGCAGTATTTT
V: TRBV7-8; size: NA; D: NA; J: TRBJ2-7; CDR3: CASSLDWQGPYEQYF; DNA: TGTGCCAGCAGCTTAGACTGGCAGGGTCCCTACGAGCAGTACTTC
V: TRBV30; size: NA; D: NA; J: TRBJ2-1; CDR3: CAWMRYNEQFF; DNA: TGTGCCTGGATGCGCTACAATGAGCAGTTCTTC
V: TRBV28; size: NA; D: NA; J: TRBJ2-5; CDR3: CASSRVETQYF; DNA: TGTGCCAGCAGCAGGGTGGAGACCCAGTACTTC
V: TRBV11-2; size: NA; D: NA; J: TRBJ1-1; CDR3: CASSLDTAATEAFF; DNA: TGTGCCAGCAGCTTAGACACAGCCGCCACTGAAGCTTTCTTT
V: TRBV2; size: NA; D: NA; J: TRBJ1-1; CDR3: CASSVPGNTEAFF; DNA: TGTGCCAGCAGTGTTCCAGGGAACACTGAAGCTTTCTTT
V: TRBV25-1; size: few; D: TRBD1; J: TRBJ1-2; CDR3: CASSSPGTGGRDGYTF; DNA: TGTGCCAGCAGTAGCCCCGGGACAGGGGGCAGGGATGGCTACACCTTC
V: TRBV6-1; size: few; D: NA; J: TRBJ2-1; CDR3: CASSEAVALNEQFF; DNA: TGTGCCAGCAGTGAAGCGGTGGCTTTAAATGAGCAGTTCTTC
V: TRBV2; size: NA; D: TRBD2; J: TRBJ2-2; CDR3: CASPVSGSNTGELFF; DNA: TGTGCCAGCCCCGTAAGCGGGAGTAACACCGGGGAGCTGTTTTTT
V: TRBV15; size: NA; D: TRBD1; J: TRBJ1-4; CDR3: CATSRGDRGREKLFF; DNA: TGTGCCACCAGCAGAGGGGACAGGGGGCGAGAAAAACTGTTTTTT
V: TRBV2; size: NA; D: TRBD1; J: TRBJ1-5; CDR3: CASSLGGVGQPQHF; DNA: TGTGCCAGCAGCTTAGGGGGCGTGGGTCAGCCCCAGCATTTT
V: TRBV29-1; size: NA; D: NA; J: TRBJ1-2; CDR3: CSVATANYGYTF; DNA: TGCAGCGTTGCGACAGCAAACTATGGCTACACCTTC
V: TRBV7-2; size: NA; D: TRBD2; J: TRBJ2-7; CDR3: CASSPGVGRDEQYF; DNA: TGTGCCAGCAGCCCAGGGGTCGGGAGGGACGAGCAGTACTTC
V: TRBV6-1; size: NA; D: NA; J: TRBJ1-5; CDR3: CASSEGWGNQPQHF; DNA: TGTGCCAGCAGCGAGGGTTGGGGCAATCAGCCCCAGCATTTT